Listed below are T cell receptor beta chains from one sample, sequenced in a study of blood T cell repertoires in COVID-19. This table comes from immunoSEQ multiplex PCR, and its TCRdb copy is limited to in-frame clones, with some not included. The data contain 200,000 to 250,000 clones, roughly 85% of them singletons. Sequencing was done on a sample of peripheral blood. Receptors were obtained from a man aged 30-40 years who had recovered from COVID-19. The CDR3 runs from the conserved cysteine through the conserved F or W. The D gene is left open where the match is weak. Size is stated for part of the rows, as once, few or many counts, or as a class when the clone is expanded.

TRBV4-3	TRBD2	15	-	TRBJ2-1	TGCGCCAGCAGCCGGACCCGGGACTATTACAATGAGCAGTTCTTC	CASSRTRDYYNEQFF
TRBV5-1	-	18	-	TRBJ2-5	TGCGCCAGCAGCTCCGGGATCCGTAATCCATGGTACCAAGAGACCCAGTACTTC	CASSSGIRNPWYQETQYF
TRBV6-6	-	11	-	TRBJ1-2	TGTGCCACCTCGAGACAGAGCGGCTACACCTTC	CATSRQSGYTF
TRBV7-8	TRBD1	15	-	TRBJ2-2	TGTGCCAGCAGCTTAGTGGGACAGGGCACCGGGGAGCTGTTTTTT	CASSLVGQGTGELFF
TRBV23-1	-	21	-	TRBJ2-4	TGCGCCAGCAGGAGCCTCTGGGGGGGCTCTGACCCTTTACTAGCCAAAAACATTCAGTACTTC	CASRSLWGGSDPLLAKNIQYF
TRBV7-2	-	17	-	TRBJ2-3	TGTGCCAGCAGCCCGCTGTTAGGGGCGGTACGCACTGATACGCAGTATTTT	CASSPLLGAVRTDTQYF
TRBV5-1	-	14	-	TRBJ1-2	TGCGCCAGCAGCTTGGAAGCGCCTTCCTATGGCTACACCTTC	CASSLEAPSYGYTF
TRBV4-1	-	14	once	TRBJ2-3	TGCGCCAGCACCTTCTTACAGGGCACAGATACGCAGTATTTT	CASTFLQGTDTQYF
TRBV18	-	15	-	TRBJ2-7	TGTGCCAGCTCAGACGACCGGGGAAGCTCCTACGAGCAGTACTTC	CASSDDRGSSYEQYF
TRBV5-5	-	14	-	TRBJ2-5	TGTGCCAGCAGCGCAGGACTTAACCTAGAGACCCAGTACTTC	CASSAGLNLETQYF
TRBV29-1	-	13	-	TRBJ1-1	TGCAGCGTCTCAGGCCTTAGTAACACTGAAGCTTTCTTT	CSVSGLSNTEAFF
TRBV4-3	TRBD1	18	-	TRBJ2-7	TGCGCCAGCAGCCAAGATGTTGGAGACAGGGGGTGGGGATACGAGCAGTACTTC	CASSQDVGDRGWGYEQYF
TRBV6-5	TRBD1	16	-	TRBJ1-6	TGTGCCAGCAGTTACTCCCGGGACAGCTATAATTCACCCCTCCACTTT	CASSYSRDSYNSPLHF
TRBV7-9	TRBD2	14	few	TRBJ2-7	TGTGCCAGCAGCTCGGGACTAGATACCTACGAGCAGTACTTC	CASSSGLDTYEQYF
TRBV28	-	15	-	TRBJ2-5	TGTGCCAGCAGCGGGGTCCAACTTTGGACAGAGACCCAGTACTTC	CASSGVQLWTETQYF
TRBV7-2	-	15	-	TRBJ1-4	TGTGCCAGCAGTATATCCCCGGGGGGCCTTGAAAAACTGTTTTTT	CASSISPGGLEKLFF
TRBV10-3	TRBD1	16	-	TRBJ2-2	TGTGCCATCAGTGAGGAAAAGGGACAGGGCACCGGGGAGCTGTTTTTT	CAISEEKGQGTGELFF
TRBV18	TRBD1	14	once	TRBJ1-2	TGTGCCAGCTACGGGGACAGCAGAGGCTATGGCTACACCTTC	CASYGDSRGYGYTF
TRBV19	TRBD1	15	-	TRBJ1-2	TGTGCCAGTAGTCTGGCGACAGGGTTTAACTATGGCTACACCTTC	CASSLATGFNYGYTF
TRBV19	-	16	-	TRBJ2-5	TGTGCCAGTAGTCCCAACTTCCCTCAGGTACGGGAGACCCAGTACTTC	CASSPNFPQVRETQYF
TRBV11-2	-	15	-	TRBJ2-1	TGTGCCAGCAGCTTAGAACTAGCAACCTACAATGAGCAGTTCTTC	CASSLELATYNEQFF
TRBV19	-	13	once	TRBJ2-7	TGTGCCAGCCGCGATGGGAGCTACTACGAGCAGTACTTC	CASRDGSYYEQYF
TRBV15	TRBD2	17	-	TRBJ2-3	TGTGCCACCAGCAGGAGACTAGCGGGGGGAAACACAGATACGCAGTATTTT	CATSRRLAGGNTDTQYF
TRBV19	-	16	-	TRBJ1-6	TGTGCCAGTAGTCTTACAGCAATCTCCTATAATTCACCCCTCCACTTT	CASSLTAISYNSPLHF
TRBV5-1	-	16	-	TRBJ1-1	TGCGCCAGCAGCTTGGTCCCTTCAGGGGAGAACACTGAAGCTTTCTTT	CASSLVPSGENTEAFF
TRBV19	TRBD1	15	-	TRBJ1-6	TGTGCCAGTAGTATAGACGACAGGGGCTATTCACCCCTCCACTTT	CASSIDDRGYSPLHF
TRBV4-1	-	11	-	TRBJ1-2	TGCGCCAGCAGCCAAGAGACAGATCCCACCTTC	CASSQETDPTF
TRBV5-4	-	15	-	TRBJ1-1	TGTGCCAGCAGCTTGGGGGGCAACAGGCCGACTGAAGCTTTCTTT	CASSLGGNRPTEAFF
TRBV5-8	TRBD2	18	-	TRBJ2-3	TGTGCCAGCAGCTTGGCCTCGGGACTAGCGGGGGGCACAGATACGCAGTATTTT	CASSLASGLAGGTDTQYF
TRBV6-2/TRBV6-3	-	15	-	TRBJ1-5	TGTGCCAGCAGTTACGGTTTTGAGGGCAATCAGCCCCAGCATTTT	CASSYGFEGNQPQHF
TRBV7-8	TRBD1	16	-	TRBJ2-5	TGTGCCAGCAGCAGGAGGCCGGGACAGGGGAAGGAGACCCAGTACTTC	CASSRRPGQGKETQYF
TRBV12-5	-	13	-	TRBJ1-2	TGTGCTAGTGGCCCGTCGGGTAACTATGGCTACACCTTC	CASGPSGNYGYTF
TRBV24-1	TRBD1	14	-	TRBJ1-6	TGTGCCACCAGTCCGGACAGGAAGAATTCACCCCTCCACTTT	CATSPDRKNSPLHF
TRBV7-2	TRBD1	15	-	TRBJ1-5	TGTGCCAGCAGCTTAGAGACAGGGGGCTGGCAGCCCCAGCATTTT	CASSLETGGWQPQHF
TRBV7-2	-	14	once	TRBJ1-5	TGTGCCAGCAGCTTCCGTCTTATCGGGGATGCCCAGCATTTT	CASSFRLIGDAQHF
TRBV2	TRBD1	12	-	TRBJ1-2	TGTGCCAGCATGGGACAGGGCTATGGCTACACCTTC	CASMGQGYGYTF
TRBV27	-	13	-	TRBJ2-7	TGTGCCAGCAGTATCCGACTCACCCACGAGCAGTACTTC	CASSIRLTHEQYF
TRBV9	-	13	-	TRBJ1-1	TGTGCCAGCAGCGTGGGGGGTAGCACTGAAGCTTTCTTT	CASSVGGSTEAFF
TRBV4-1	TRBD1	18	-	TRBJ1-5	TGCGCCAGCAGCCAAGAGGGGACAGGGGACTATAGCAATCAGCCCCAGCATTTT	CASSQEGTGDYSNQPQHF
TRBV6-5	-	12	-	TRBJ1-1	TGTGCCAGCTCCCGGGGAACTTATGAAGCTTTCTTT	CASSRGTYEAFF
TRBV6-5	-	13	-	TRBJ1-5	TGTGCCAGCCTCATGGGGGCTAGTCAGCCCCAGCATTTT	CASLMGASQPQHF
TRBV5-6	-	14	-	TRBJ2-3	TGTGCCAGCAGCTTGAACAGGGATATATCCGGAGAGTATTTT	CASSLNRDISGEYF
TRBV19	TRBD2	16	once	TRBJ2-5	TGTGCCAGTAGTCCGTGGACTAGCGGGGGGCGGGAGACCCAGTACTTC	CASSPWTSGGRETQYF
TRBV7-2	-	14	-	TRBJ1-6	TGTGCCAGCAGCCAGACATTTTATAATTCACCCCTCCACTTT	CASSQTFYNSPLHF
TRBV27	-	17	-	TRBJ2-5	TGTGCCAGCAGTGTGGGTTTTTCGGCGGGGGCTGAGGAGACCCAGTACTTC	CASSVGFSAGAEETQYF
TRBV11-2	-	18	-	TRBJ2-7	TGTGCCAGCAGTCACTCCCGGGGTGTACGGGGAACGAGTCACGAGCAGTACTTC	CASSHSRGVRGTSHEQYF
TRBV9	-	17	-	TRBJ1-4	TGTGCCAGCAGCCAAGGGGGAGCCGGGGGGCCTAATGAAAAACTGTTTTTT	CASSQGGAGGPNEKLFF
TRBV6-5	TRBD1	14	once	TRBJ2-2	TGTGCCAGCATAGGACAGGGCGCGGCCGGGGAGCTGTTTTTT	CASIGQGAAGELFF
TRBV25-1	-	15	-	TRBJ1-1	TGTGCCAGCAGCGGTCGTGAGCACTGGAACACTGAAGCTTTCTTT	CASSGREHWNTEAFF
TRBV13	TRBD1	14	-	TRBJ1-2	TGTGCCAGCAGCCTGGGGACAGGGGACTATGGCTACACCTTC	CASSLGTGDYGYTF
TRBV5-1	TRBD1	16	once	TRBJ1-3	TGCGCCAGCAGCCCCATTGAGGGGGCAGGAGGAAACACCATATATTTT	CASSPIEGAGGNTIYF
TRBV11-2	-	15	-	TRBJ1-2	TGTGCCAGCAGCTTAGATTTAGGACAGCACTATGGCTACACCTTC	CASSLDLGQHYGYTF
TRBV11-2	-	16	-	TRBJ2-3	TGTGCCAGCAGCTTAGAGGAGGACTACGGCACAGATACGCAGTATTTT	CASSLEEDYGTDTQYF